These T cell receptor beta chains were read from a single sample in a study of OX40 agonist ivuxolimab in advanced cancers. TCRdb's table, derived via immunoSEQ multiplex PCR, lists solely in-frame clones and lacks some. The sample holds tens of thousands of clones; about 83% are singletons and the top ten take 4% to 5.5%. Here the sequenced sample was CD4+ or CD8+ T cells sorted from blood, taken in a trial of the OX40 agonist ivuxolimab. The receptors here all came from an adult with an advanced solid tumor such as melanoma, head and neck, liver or kidney cancer. Both conserved end residues are part of each CDR3.

V: TRBV6-6; CDR3: CASRPQGYEQYF
V: TRBV28; CDR3: CASAQGQGPFNEQFF
V: TRBV2; CDR3: CASSEWGRTEAFF
V: TRBV5-1; CDR3: CASSPGLADTQYF
V: TRBV6-6; CDR3: CASSSGQSTGELFF
V: TRBV2; CDR3: CASTWADTYEQYF
V: TRBV6-4; CDR3: CASSPQGPGEAFF
V: TRBV4-1; CDR3: CASSSSGTWESPLHF
V: TRBV13; CDR3: CASSRTSGGYNTDTQYF
V: TRBV6-1; CDR3: CASSEVARTRGTQYF
V: TRBV7-8; CDR3: CASSSRTSGSKDTQYF
V: TRBV6-5; CDR3: CASNGGRTLDGYTF
V: TRBV29-1; CDR3: CSVALRGRTGELFF
V: TRBV28; CDR3: CASSFPDNYGYTF
V: TRBV25-1; CDR3: CASSAPGTDTQYF
V: TRBV29-1; CDR3: CSAHQGTHEETQYF
V: TRBV19; CDR3: CASSFSGEETQYF
V: TRBV18; CDR3: CASSPLEETQYF
V: TRBV7-9; CDR3: CASSLQGALSQSSYEQYF
V: TRBV10-3; CDR3: CAISEQSFSGNTIYF
V: TRBV2; CDR3: CASSEYTGNEQFF
V: TRBV25-1; CDR3: CASSDSPGQGASYNEQFF
V: TRBV7-8; CDR3: CASSLTPAGEKSIQYF
V: TRBV11-2; CDR3: CASSLNRGRLHEQYF
V: TRBV6-5; CDR3: CASSYGTNNEQFF
V: TRBV29-1; CDR3: CSAAGQGYEQYF
V: TRBV25-1; CDR3: CASRPKGTGSNEKLFF
V: TRBV7-2; CDR3: CASSGALGSYNEQFF
V: TRBV2; CDR3: CASRSNVPRQDTQYF
V: TRBV28; CDR3: CASSFGTEYYGYTF
V: TRBV7-2; CDR3: CASSLAGLNEQFF
V: TRBV6-1; CDR3: CASSEVASGGYTF
V: TRBV7-9; CDR3: CASSNLAGVNTGELFF
V: TRBV10-3; CDR3: CAISEKGAPTGSYNEQFF
V: TRBV2; CDR3: CASSETRTSYGYTF
V: TRBV11-2; CDR3: CASSFPGQGKYEQYF
V: TRBV25-1; CDR3: CASSEYGERREQYF
V: TRBV28; CDR3: CASSSIQTDYEKLFF
V: TRBV10-3; CDR3: CAISVGRSYNEQFF
V: TRBV5-6; CDR3: CASSAQGIGDEKLFF
V: TRBV27; CDR3: CASSTTVLRTEAFF
V: TRBV6-5; CDR3: CASSYSGGRNTGELFF